These T cell receptor beta chains were read from a single sample in a study of blood T cell repertoires in COVID-19. The assay was immunoSEQ multiplex PCR, and TCRdb's table has in-frame clones only and misses some. Among fewer than 250,000 clones listed, nearly 85% were seen once. Sequencing used peripheral blood. Source of these receptors: a human donor in a cohort sampled during active COVID-19. Each CDR3 is given with its conserved first and last residue. The D gene is left open where the match is weak.

TRBJ1-1 | TRBV5-1 | - | CASSLGAGENTEAFF
TRBJ1-4 | TRBV28 | - | CASSSIGAANEKLFF
TRBJ1-1 | TRBV24-1 | TRBD1 | CATSDPDRVWAEAFF
TRBJ2-1 | TRBV11-3 | - | CASSLVRDSQQFF
TRBJ1-2 | TRBV28 | TRBD1 | CASRPDRVGGYTF
TRBJ2-7 | TRBV5-1 | - | CASSLAGRSEQYF
TRBJ1-2 | TRBV19 | - | CASMGHLNYGYTF
TRBJ2-1 | TRBV6-6 | TRBD1 | CASILGQGARDEQFF
TRBJ2-7 | TRBV2 | TRBD1 | CASRQGTGKHF
TRBJ1-5 | TRBV19 | - | CASSIPGVPGNQPQHF
TRBJ2-5 | TRBV11-2 | TRBD2 | CASSEKIAGALGETQYF
TRBJ1-2 | TRBV5-1 | TRBD1 | CASSFDRESGYTF
TRBJ1-3 | TRBV5-1 | TRBD1 | CASSAGTGATWGTIYF
TRBJ2-3 | TRBV7-6 | TRBD2 | CASSLTSGSPDTQYF
TRBJ2-2 | TRBV5-6 | TRBD2 | CASSFYSDSGRTGELFF
TRBJ1-1 | TRBV27 | - | CASSLNYYTEAFF
TRBJ2-4 | TRBV14 | - | CASSQDGFPHRDQYF
TRBJ1-1 | TRBV6-6 | - | CASTSKGGDTEAFF
TRBJ2-1 | TRBV12-3/TRBV12-4 | - | CASSLGSGNEQFF
TRBJ1-2 | TRBV27 | - | CASSLQRTDYGYTF
TRBJ2-7 | TRBV19 | - | CASSVQGQVYEQYF
TRBJ2-2 | TRBV28 | - | CASSLLSTSNTGELFF
TRBJ1-1 | TRBV2 | - | CASSGVRDTEAFF
TRBJ1-6 | TRBV30 | - | CAWRARGGNSPLHF
TRBJ1-1 | TRBV11-1 | - | CASSLVNRADTEAFF
TRBJ1-1 | TRBV5-1 | - | CASSPWGRTEAFF
TRBJ2-2 | TRBV19 | - | CASSTRGGELFF
TRBJ2-2 | TRBV7-3 | TRBD1 | CASSPPGQGAHTGELFF
TRBJ1-1 | TRBV6-2/TRBV6-3 | TRBD1 | CASSYSSTGLTEAFF
TRBJ1-1 | TRBV5-1 | - | CASSLGWGQGLYTEAFF
TRBJ2-3 | TRBV7-9 | TRBD2 | CASSSREANTDTQYF